This is a list of T cell receptor beta chains from one sample in a study of T-cell reconstitution after alpha-beta-depleted transplantation in children. MiXCR, applied by TCRdb to the PCR reads, yields one record per CDR3 protein. This sample has about 610,000 distinct CDR3 sequences, with over 25% found just once. This material consisted of PBMCs, taken before TCRalphabeta/CD19-depleted stem cell transplant. Receptors were obtained from a boy under three years old with Wiskott-Aldrich syndrome, due to receive a stem cell transplant. Each CDR3 is given with its conserved first and last residue.

V gene | CDR3 protein
TRBV5-1 | CASSSSGLAADTQYF
TRBV10-3 | CAIGRRGDTQYF
TRBV29-1 | CSASTTPYEQYF
TRBV7-3 | CASSLSPRSWGLVLPDTQYF
TRBV29-1 | CSVEEGSWETQYF
TRBV5-1 | CASSLEAGGYEQYF
TRBV28 | CASSGGQNNGELFF
TRBV5-1 | CASSLRPSNYGYTF
TRBV24-1 | CATSDPRDREDIQYF
TRBV7-9 | CASSSGTNVNEQFF
TRBV5-1 | CASSSDRGHPWTEAFF
TRBV6-1 | CASTLLPGDYYEQYF
TRBV19 | CASSLPSRGSNQPQHF
TRBV5-1 | CASRDGQYF
TRBV20-1 | CSARPSYNEQFF
TRBV5-1 | CASSLYGSLTGYNEQFF
TRBV4-2 | CASSQEERVGEQFF
TRBV5-5 | CASSTDRADGYTF
TRBV5-6 | CASSSGVNDEQFF
TRBV5-1 | CASNRDPGSDNEQFF
TRBV27 | CASSFSGLAGRDEQFF
TRBV5-1 | CASATSGRAEETQYF
TRBV20-1 | CSAKPAGESSSYNEQFF
TRBV5-1 | CASSLFVLAGGSDTQYF
TRBV5-1 | CASSILAGEGEQFF
TRBV5-1 | CASSLGAGDSNQPQHF
TRBV20-1 | CSAVEIVAGLYEQYF
TRBV28 | CASSSAGTEQYF
TRBV7-9 | CASSPRGGESGTGELFF
TRBV19 | CASSITVYNEQFF
TRBV5-1 | CASSLSADLGNTIYF
TRBV11-2 | CASGPMGLPYEQYF
TRBV20-1 | CSANTGGGETQYF